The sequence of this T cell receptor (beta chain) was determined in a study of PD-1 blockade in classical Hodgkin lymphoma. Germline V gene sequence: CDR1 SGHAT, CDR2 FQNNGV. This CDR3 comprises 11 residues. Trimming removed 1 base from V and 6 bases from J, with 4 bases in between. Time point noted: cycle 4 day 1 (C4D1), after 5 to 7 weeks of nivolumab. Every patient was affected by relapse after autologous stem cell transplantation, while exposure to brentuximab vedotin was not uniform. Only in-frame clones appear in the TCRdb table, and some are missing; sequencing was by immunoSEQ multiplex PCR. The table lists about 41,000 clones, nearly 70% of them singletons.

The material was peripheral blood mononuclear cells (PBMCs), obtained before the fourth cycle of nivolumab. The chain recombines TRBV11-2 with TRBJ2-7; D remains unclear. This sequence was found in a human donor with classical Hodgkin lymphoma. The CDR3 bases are TGTGCCAGCAGCTTAGTTTCCGAGCAGTACTTC. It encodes CASSLVSEQYF.